Below are 24 T cell receptor beta chains sequenced from a single sample in a study of brain metastases from non-small cell lung cancer. Data came from immunoSEQ multiplex PCR; TCRdb stores just in-frame clones and leaves some out. The table includes about 4,300 clones, 90% detected once. Specimen: primary lung tumor tissue. The receptors were gathered from a donor at least 40 years old with non-small cell lung cancer.

This clone has only one observation. This chain links TRBV7-2 with TRBJ1-6, with D unclear. CDR1 is SGHTA and CDR2 is FQGNSA in the germline V gene. Trimming pared 6 bases from V and 8 bases from J, leaving 17 bases between. CDR3 length: 15 amino acids. This chain's CDR3 is CASSLKSGIDSPLHF. The CDR3 DNA is TGTGCCAGCAGTCTGAAGTCCGGTATAGATTCACCCCTCCACTTT.

V gene TRBV5-1 combines with J gene TRBJ2-5, with D tentatively TRBD1 or TRBD2 (5 bases each). The CDR3 is 13 amino acids. V was clipped by 4 bases and J by 5 bases, with 12 bases between them. From germline, CDR1 is SGHRS and CDR2 YFSETQ. CDR3 sequence reads: CASSRGAGETQYF. The DNA of the CDR3 is TGCGCCAGCAGCCGAGGGGCTGGGGAGACCCAGTACTTC. The complete variable domain, with remaining parts taken from reference TRBV5-1 and TRBJ2-5, reads KAGVTQTPRYLIKTRGQQVTLSCSPISGHRSVSWYQQTPGQGLQFLFEYFSETQRNKGNFPGRFSGRQFSNSRSEMNVSTLELGDSALYLCASSRGAGETQYFGPGTRLLVL.

This rearrangement joins TRBV18 to TRBJ2-1; D call uncertain. The CDR3 covers 13 residues. The V gene's germline CDR1 is KGHSH and CDR2 LQKENI. V dropped 0 bases and J dropped 8 bases, with 8 bases sitting between them. The CDR3 protein is CASSPPGGDEQFF. The CDR3 coding sequence is TGTGCCAGCTCACCACCAGGTGGGGATGAGCAGTTCTTC.

The chain's CDR3 is CASSLGGASSYEQYF. The CDR3 region has the DNA TGTGCCAGCAGCTTAGGCGGGGCAAGCTCCTACGAGCAGTACTTC. This rearrangement joins TRBV5-4 to TRBJ2-7; possible D gene TRBD2, 6 bases. This CDR3 is built from 15 residues. The V end lost 2 bases, the J end lost 0 bases, and 12 bases lay between the germline ends. Germline values: CDR1 SGHNT, CDR2 YYREEE (reference sequence).

V gene TRBV2 combines with J gene TRBJ1-1; 10 bases are shared with TRBD1. The germline gives CDR1 SNHLY, CDR2 FYNNEI. The CDR3 has 12 residues. J gave up 10 bases and V 4 bases, and 3 bases lay outside the gene matches. The CDR3 DNA is TGTGCCAGCAGTGTGCGGACAGGGGGAGCTTTCTTT. Translated, it gives CASSVRTGGAFF.

CDR3 protein: CASRQSGDTQYF. CDR3 sequence (DNA): TGTGCCAGTAGGCAGAGTGGAGATACGCAGTATTTT. The V call is TRBV19, the J call TRBJ2-3; D gene ambiguous. V lost 6 bases, J lost 5 bases, and 9 bases lay in between. The CDR3 spans 12 residues. Germline CDR1 LNHDA, CDR2 SQIVND (reference sequence).

The chain combines TRBV19 with TRBJ2-5, with D uncertain. The length of the CDR3 is 14 residues. Trimming stripped 3 bases from V and 3 bases from J, with 11 bases between. Germline V gives CDR1 LNHDA, CDR2 SQIVND (reference sequence). The chain's CDR3 is CASSILGLEETQYF. CDR3 nucleotide sequence: TGTGCCAGTAGTATTCTAGGGCTAGAAGAGACCCAGTACTTC.

The chain links TRBV28 to TRBJ1-2; D is unclear. V was cut by 2 bases and J by 4 bases, with 8 bases left in between. The CDR3 spans 13 residues. Looked up from germline, CDR1 is MDHEN and CDR2 is SYDVKM. The CDR3 loop is CASSLMVGYGYTF. The CDR3 nucleotides read TGTGCCAGCAGTTTAATGGTGGGCTATGGCTACACCTTC.

In its sample, this clone was seen a few times. A read error may produce the germline difference seen at one junction end. This rearrangement joins TRBV14 to TRBJ2-7, with 8 bases identical to TRBD1. There are 13 residues in the CDR3. The germline gives CDR1 SGHDN, CDR2 FVKESK. The CDR3 protein is CASSLEGQGKADF. CDR3 bases: TGTGCCAGCAGCCTAGAAGGACAGGGAAAGGCCGACTTC.

V usage is TRBV30 and J usage is TRBJ1-2; D possibly corresponds to TRBD1 (5 bases). The V end was cut by 2 bases, the J end by 4 bases, with 17 bases between. This CDR3 region has 15 residues. CDR1 and CDR2 (germline): GTSNPN, SVGIG (reference sequence). CDR3 in amino acids: CAWSTTNRNLYGYTF. The CDR3 coding sequence is TGTGCCTGGAGTACCACTAACAGGAACCTCTATGGCTACACCTTC. The full variable domain, rest sourced from reference TRBV30 and TRBJ1-2, is SQTIHQWPATLVQPVGSPLSLECTVEGTSNPNLYWYRQAAGRGLQLLFYSVGIGQISSEVPQNLSASRPQDRQFILSSKKLLLSDSGFYLCAWSTTNRNLYGYTFGSGTRLTVV.

This rearrangement joins TRBV20-1 to TRBJ1-1; D might be TRBD1 (6 bases). This CDR3 has 10 amino acids. V lost 6 bases and J lost 12, with 14 bases in between. In germline, CDR1 is DFQATT, CDR2 SNEGSKA (reference sequence). CDR3 residues: CSAVRGFPFF. CDR3 DNA: TGCAGTGCCGTGAGGGGGTTCCCTTTCTTT.

This chain links TRBV29-1 with TRBJ1-3; a possible D gene is TRBD1 (5 bases). Germline V gene data show CDR1 as SQVTM and CDR2 as ANQGSEA. V shed 6 bases and J shed 0 bases, with 12 bases lying between them. The CDR3 contains 14 residues. The CDR3 DNA is TGCAGCGTATCTCAGGGCGTCTCTGGAAACACCATATATTTT. Translation gives CSVSQGVSGNTIYF.

This clone has more than one count but fewer than ten. J is TRBJ1-1 and V is TRBV5-4, with TRBD1 as a possible D gene (5 bases). The CDR3 is 13 amino acids. CDR1 and CDR2 from the germline V gene are SGHNT and YYREEE (reference sequence). The V end lost 4 bases, the J end lost 3 bases, and 10 bases lay between the germline ends. The CDR3 loop is CASSPGPDTEAFF. The DNA of the CDR3 is TGTGCCAGCAGCCCGGGGCCGGACACTGAAGCTTTCTTT.

For the CDR3, the DNA is TGTGCCAGCTCAGGCCAGGACGCCAAAAACATTCAGTACTTC. Translation gives CASSGQDAKNIQYF. The V call is TRBV18, the J call TRBJ2-4; D remains unclear. CDR3 size: 14 residues. CDR1 and CDR2 from the germline V gene are KGHSH and LQKENI. V was cut by 5 bases and J by 1 base, with 9 bases left in between.

The V and J genes are TRBV24-1 and TRBJ2-5; 7 bases map to TRBD1. The trim removed 2 bases at V and 5 bases at J, leaving 10 bases unmatched. The germline V gene encodes CDR1 KGHDR and CDR2 SFDVKD. CDR3 length: 16 residues. This CDR3 reads CATSDSRTGVGETQYF. CDR3 sequence (DNA): TGTGCCACCAGTGATTCAAGAACAGGGGTGGGGGAGACCCAGTACTTC.

The V call is TRBV6-2 or TRBV6-3, the J call TRBJ2-3; 7 bases match TRBD2. The germline V gene encodes CDR1 MNHEY and CDR2 SVGEGT. The J segment lost 3 bases and the V segment lost 2 bases, leaving 14 bases of the junction unmatched. This CDR3 comprises 18 residues. The CDR3 nucleotides are TGTGCCAGCAGTTACCTGCTAGGCGGGAGACAAGGGACAGATACGCAGTATTTT. It specifies CASSYLLGGRQGTDTQYF.

The chain employs TRBV7-9 and TRBJ2-7; possible D gene TRBD2, 5 bases. CDR1 is SEHNR, CDR2 FQNEAQ, per germline (reference sequence). The CDR3 consists of 16 residues. Trimming cost V 0 bases and J 2 bases, with 14 bases left between them. DNA of the CDR3: TGTGCCAGCAGCTTAGCGAGCGGAGCGCGCACCTACGAGCAGTACTTC. Protein product: CASSLASGARTYEQYF.

This clone was seen only once. The chain has TRBV25-1 and TRBJ1-3; D gene unclear. CDR1 MGHDK and CDR2 SYGVNS come from the germline V gene. Trimming removed 5 bases from V and 4 bases from J, with 9 bases in between. The CDR3 consists of 13 residues. CDR3 sequence reads: CASSSLSGNTIYF. In DNA, the CDR3 is TGTGCCAGCAGTAGTTTGTCCGGAAACACCATATATTTT.

This clone was counted once. The V and J genes are TRBV19 and TRBJ1-2, with D perhaps TRBD1 (5 bases). The V end was cut by 0 bases, the J end by 8 bases, with 19 bases between. The CDR3 sequence is 16 residues long. CDR1 is LNHDA and CDR2 is SQIVND in the germline V gene (reference sequence). The CDR3 DNA reads TGTGCCAGTAGTATAGATTCCAGGGTCGTATTGAAGGGCTACACCTTC. It specifies CASSIDSRVVLKGYTF.

This clone has only a few counts. CDR3 in DNA: TGTGCCAGCAGTTATGCGGATTCGGGGCCCCAGCATTTT. Encoded protein: CASSYADSGPQHF. V is TRBV6-5 and J is TRBJ1-5; D remains ambiguous. V lost 3 bases and J 9 bases, leaving 12 bases between the germline ends. This CDR3 has 13 amino acids. CDR1 is MNHEY, CDR2 SVGAGI, per germline.

The chain employs TRBV15 and TRBJ1-1; a possible D gene is TRBD1 (6 bases). Germline V CDR1 and CDR2: LNHNV, YYDKDF (reference sequence). The CDR3 is 13 amino acids. Trimming shortened V by 8 bases and J by 3 bases, and 13 bases separated the two germline ends. The CDR3 reads CATGQDRHTEAFF. CDR3 sequence (DNA): TGTGCCACCGGCCAAGACAGGCACACTGAAGCTTTCTTT.

The V gene is TRBV24-1, the J gene TRBJ2-1, with TRBD2 as a possible D gene (6 bases). The V end was cut by 3 bases, the J end by 8 bases, with 16 bases between. CDR3 length: 15 amino acids. Germline loops: CDR1 KGHDR, CDR2 SFDVKD. The CDR3 loop is CATSDRLGSEYEQFF. The CDR3 bases are TGTGCCACCAGTGATCGACTAGGGTCTGAGTATGAGCAGTTCTTC.

To note about this clone: The identical CDR3 is also encoded by other nucleotide sequences in the sample. V is TRBV7-5 and J is TRBJ2-1. TRBV7-5 is given as a pseudogene. The CDR3 has 16 amino acids. CDR3 loop: CARSYGLPSSYNEQFF. The DNA of the CDR3 is TGTGCCAGAAGCTACGGTCTACCCAGCTCCTACAATGAGCAGTTCTTC.

This clone appeared a few times. The chain uses TRBV25-1 and TRBJ2-5, with D unresolved. V was cut by 2 bases and J by 4 bases, with 8 bases left in between. This CDR3 has 13 residues. CDR1 is MGHDK, CDR2 SYGVNS, per germline. The CDR3 loop is CASSEIRPETQYF. The CDR3 DNA reads as TGTGCCAGCAGTGAAATCCGGCCAGAGACCCAGTACTTC. Supplemented by reference TRBV25-1 and TRBJ2-5, the full variable domain reads EADIYQTPRYLVIGTGKKITLECSQTMGHDKMYWYQQDPGMELHLIHYSYGVNSTEKGDLSSESTVSRIRTEHFPLTLESARPSHTSQYLCASSEIRPETQYFGPGTRLLVL.